These 17 T cell receptor beta chains originate from one sample sequenced in a study of T-cell reconstitution after alpha-beta-depleted transplantation in children. Findings and limits, study-wide: Newly made T cells mostly supplied T-cell counts and diversity one year after transplant.

These receptors' targets are unknown. Construction of the TCRbeta library involved unique molecular identifiers. Using its own MiXCR run on the PCR reads, TCRdb lists one record per CDR3 protein. The table shows 330,000 or so distinct CDR3 sequences, with about 7.3% occurring only once. Specimen: peripheral blood, collected 360 days after TCRalphabeta/CD19-depleted stem cell transplant. Every receptor here comes from a female patient younger than 10 who had a stem cell transplant for Fanconi anemia, so the T cells may come from the graft donor.

This clonotype was counted a few times. This rearrangement joins TRBV7-2 to TRBJ1-5, with 7 bases identical to TRBD1. This CDR3 is built from 18 residues. After removal of 0 bases from V and 0 bases from J, the junction contained 8 bases not matched to a gene. Germline CDR1 and CDR2: SGHTA and FQGNSA. CDR3 region: CASSLARTGLYSNQPQHF. In DNA form, the CDR3 reads TGTGCCAGCAGCTTAGCCAGGACAGGCCTTTATAGCAATCAGCCCCAGCATTTT.

CDR3 sequence reads: CSDRRESTDTQYF. The CDR3 DNA sequence: TGCAGTGATCGGCGGGAAAGCACAGATACGCAGTATTTT. The chain combines TRBV20-1 with TRBJ2-3, with D tentatively TRBD2 (6 bases). This CDR3 has 13 residues. The V end lost 7 bases, the J end lost 0 bases, and 11 bases lay between the germline ends. Germline values: CDR1 DFQATT, CDR2 SNEGSKA (reference sequence).

A few counts support this clonotype. The J gene is TRBJ1-2, the V gene TRBV4-2; D may be TRBD1 (6 bases). CDR1 LGHNA and CDR2 YNFKEQ come from the germline V gene. The V gene lost 0 bases and the J gene lost 3 bases, with 23 bases spanning the gap. CDR3 size: 19 residues. CDR3 DNA sequence: TGTGCCAGCAGCCAAGAATCCTGGCAGGGGCAAGTAAGTCACTATGGCTACACCTTC. This gives the protein CASSQESWQGQVSHYGYTF.

This clonotype was seen a handful of times. This rearrangement joins TRBV4-3 to TRBJ2-4, with D possibly TRBD1 on 6 matching bases. The CDR3 consists of 14 residues. Germline CDR1 and CDR2: LGHNA and YSLEER. The germline V and J ends were trimmed by 1 base and 10 bases, with 14 bases remaining between them. The CDR3 region is CASSQVAAGDIQYF. CDR3 in DNA: TGCGCCAGCAGCCAAGTCGCGGCAGGGGATATTCAGTACTTC.

This clonotype was detected a few times. This sequence joins TRBV4-2 and TRBJ2-2; 9 positions agree with TRBD2. The CDR3 runs to 16 residues. V shed 1 base, J shed 5 bases, and the junction held 5 bases outside the gene matches. Looked up from germline, CDR1 is LGHNA and CDR2 is YNFKEQ. The CDR3 protein is CASSQVSGGLTGELFF. The CDR3 nucleotides read TGTGCCAGCAGCCAAGTCAGCGGGGGGCTAACCGGGGAGCTGTTTTTT.

This clonotype was seen more than once but under ten times. The chain is built from TRBV18 and TRBJ2-2, with 10 bases matching TRBD1. V lost 4 bases to trimming and J lost 5 bases; unmatched junction nucleotides: 7. The CDR3 has 16 residues. The germline gives CDR1 KGHSH, CDR2 LQKENI. For the CDR3, the DNA is TGTGCCAGCTCACTCCGGGACAGGGGTTCGACCGGGGAGCTGTTTTTT. It yields the protein CASSLRDRGSTGELFF. Full variable domain (remainder filled in from reference TRBV18 and TRBJ2-2): NAGVMQNPRHLVRRRGQEARLRCSPMKGHSHVYWYRQLPEEGLKFMVYLQKENIIDESGMPKERFSAEFPKEGPSILRIQQVVRGDSAAYFCASSLRDRGSTGELFFGEGSRLTVL.

This clonotype was seen more than once but under ten times. CDR3 sequence reads: CASSLETFGVDYGYTF. CDR3 DNA sequence: TGTGCCAGCAGCTTAGAGACATTTGGGGTAGACTATGGCTACACCTTC. This chain uses TRBV7-8 with TRBJ1-2; no clear D gene. V lost 1 base, J lost 3 bases, and 15 bases lay in between. The CDR3 consists of 16 residues. Germline assignment: CDR1 SGHVS and CDR2 FQNEAQ.

This clonotype has only a few counts. The chain employs TRBV7-9 and TRBJ1-1; D is ambiguous. Trimming pared 3 bases from V and 4 bases from J, leaving 6 bases between. Germline CDR1 and CDR2: SEHNR and FQNEAQ (reference sequence). This CDR3 contains 12 residues. Here the CDR3 DNA reads TGTGCCAGCAGCTTGAAACTCACTGAAGCTTTCTTT. Translated: CASSLKLTEAFF.

This clonotype was found many times. The chain uses TRBV29-1 and TRBJ2-3, with 7 positions matching TRBD1. Germline V gene lookup returns CDR1 SQVTM and CDR2 ANQGSEA. Trimming took 6 bases from V and 0 from J; bases not matched to a gene: 9. CDR3 length: 15 amino acids. In DNA, the CDR3 is TGCAGCGTGAACCGGGACAGCACTAGCACAGATACGCAGTATTTT. Translating it yields CSVNRDSTSTDTQYF.

This clonotype was picked up many times. The chain joins TRBV14 to TRBJ2-1, with D perhaps TRBD1 or TRBD2 (5 bases each). CDR3 size: 13 residues. Per the germline V gene, CDR1 is SGHDN and CDR2 is FVKESK. Trimming shortened V by 1 base and J by 13 bases, and 14 bases separated the two germline ends. The CDR3 bases are TGTGCCAGCAGCCAAGTGAGGGCAGGGAGTCAGTTCTTC. The encoded protein is CASSQVRAGSQFF.

This clonotype has just a few counts. Here the CDR3 DNA reads TGTGCCAGCAGCATAGGTGCTAGCGGGAGGAGTCGGGAGACCCAGTACTTC. Amino acids: CASSIGASGRSRETQYF. The chain joins TRBV7-9 to TRBJ2-5; TRBD2 matches at 11 bases. Germline V gene data show CDR1 as SEHNR and CDR2 as FQNEAQ (reference sequence). This CDR3 comprises 17 residues. The ends lost 5 bases at V and 5 bases at J; junction bases unmatched: 13.

The sample holds a few counts of this clonotype. The chain uses TRBV9 and TRBJ2-5, with 10 positions matching TRBD2. CDR1 SGDLS and CDR2 YYNGEE come from the germline V gene. V dropped 3 bases and J dropped 4; count of bases not matched to a gene: 3. The CDR3 length is 14 residues. The CDR3 sequence is CASSALAGVETQYF. CDR3 DNA sequence: TGTGCCAGCAGCGCTCTAGCGGGAGTAGAGACCCAGTACTTC.

This clonotype was counted between two and nine times. The J gene is TRBJ2-5, the V gene TRBV5-6, with 7 bases aligning to TRBD2. Germline CDR1 is SGHDT and CDR2 is YYEEEE. This CDR3 is built from 13 residues. The trim removed 0 bases at V and 7 bases at J, leaving 3 bases unmatched. CDR3 amino acids: CASSLAPSGTQYF. The DNA for the CDR3 is TGTGCCAGCAGCTTGGCTCCTAGCGGGACCCAGTACTTC.

This clonotype was seen repeatedly, ten times or more. This chain uses TRBV3-1 with TRBJ2-3; TRBD2 agrees at 10 bases. Germline assignment: CDR1 LGHDT and CDR2 YNNKEL (reference sequence). The ends lost 1 base at V and 2 bases at J; junction bases unmatched: 3. The CDR3 totals 16 residues. CDR3 amino acids: CASSQGAGGHTDTQYF. In nucleotides, the CDR3 is TGTGCCAGCAGCCAAGGAGCGGGGGGGCACACAGATACGCAGTATTTT.

The table lists this clonotype with many counts. This chain connects TRBV28 to TRBJ2-3; D gene unclear. This CDR3 spans 13 amino acids. With 8 bases removed from V and 2 bases from J, the gap between germline ends came to 11 bases. Germline V gene lookup returns CDR1 MDHEN and CDR2 SYDVKM. This CDR3 reads CASRGLFTDTQYF. The CDR3 coding sequence is TGTGCCAGCCGTGGGCTTTTCACAGATACGCAGTATTTT.

This clonotype occurred many times. The chain joins TRBV12-3 or TRBV12-4 to TRBJ1-1, with D uncertain. There are 13 residues in the CDR3. V lost 8 bases and J 11 bases, leaving 21 bases between the germline ends. The chain's CDR3 is CASGDSPLLAAFF. The CDR3 DNA sequence: TGTGCCAGCGGCGACTCACCTCTGCTGGCCGCTTTCTTT.

This clonotype was seen a few times. The genes are TRBV2 and TRBJ1-2; possible D gene TRBD1, 5 bases. Germline V gene lookup returns CDR1 SNHLY and CDR2 FYNNEI. Trimming stripped 10 bases from V and 2 bases from J, with 14 bases between. The CDR3 has 13 amino acids. As DNA, the CDR3 is TGTGCCATAAGGGCGGGGCGCAACTATGGCTACACCTTC. Its translation is CAIRAGRNYGYTF.